This T cell receptor beta chain is from a study of T cell changes during pregnancy in multiple sclerosis. TCRdb keeps only in-frame clones here, not all; method: immunoSEQ multiplex PCR. The sample yields tens of thousands of clones, 93% seen once. The V segment lost 5 bases and the J segment 2 bases; nucleotides outside the gene matches: 5. Germline V lookup: CDR1 LNHNV, CDR2 YYDKDF (reference sequence). The CDR3 extends over 14 amino acids. J is TRBJ2-5 and V is TRBV15; 7 bases match TRBD1. Here the sequenced sample was CD8+ T cells from peripheral blood mononuclear cells, taken in the second trimester of pregnancy. The sequence was collected from a female donor with multiple sclerosis, enrolled in a pregnancy study. This CDR3 reads CATSPGDSQETQYF. The CDR3 DNA is TGTGCCACCAGCCCCGGGGACAGTCAAGAGACCCAGTACTTC. The whole variable domain, filled in from reference TRBV15 and TRBJ2-5, reads DAMVIQNPRYQVTQFGKPVTLSCSQTLNHNVMYWYQQKSSQAPKLLFHYYDKDFNNEADTPDNFQSRRPNTSFCFLDIRSPGLGDTAMYLCATSPGDSQETQYFGPGTRLLVL.